The 20 T cell receptor beta chains listed next were all sequenced from one sample in a study of CD8 T cells in Susac syndrome. RNA totalling about 0.5 to 1 ug underwent reverse transcription with random hexamers. From the immunoSEQ multiplex PCR reads, TCRdb called clonotypes with MiXCR, one entry per CDR3 protein. The data contain 120,000 or so distinct CDR3 sequences, about 94% of them singletons. Sequenced: CD8+ T cells from PBMCs. All receptors come from a human donor with Susac syndrome.

The chain is built from TRBV29-1 and TRBJ1-1; the D is unclear. The CDR3 extends over 10 amino acids. Deletions cut 0 bases from V and 11 bases from J, with 7 bases between. Germline CDR1 is SQVTM and CDR2 is ANQGSEA. The DNA of the CDR3 is TGCAGCGTTGAAGATCTTGGGGCTTTCTTT. Amino acid sequence: CSVEDLGAFF.

The chain employs TRBV4-3 and TRBJ2-7, with D tentatively TRBD1 or TRBD2 (5 bases each). Germline V gives CDR1 LGHNA, CDR2 YSLEER. Trimming took off 4 bases at V and 2 bases at J, with 15 bases between the two ends. This CDR3 is 15 amino acids long. Here the CDR3 reads CASSPRTGGTYEQYF. The CDR3 DNA sequence: TGCGCCAGCAGCCCCCGGACTGGGGGTACCTACGAGCAGTACTTC.

The chain couples TRBV20-1 to TRBJ2-3; D is ambiguous. The CDR3 runs to 15 residues. Germline CDR1 and CDR2: DFQATT and SNEGSKA (reference sequence). The V end lost 0 bases, the J end lost 2 bases, and 12 bases lay between the germline ends. This chain's CDR3 is CSARDLTGNTDTQYF. The CDR3 DNA is TGCAGTGCTAGAGATCTAACTGGGAACACAGATACGCAGTATTTT.

This chain links TRBV12-3 or TRBV12-4 with TRBJ1-4; no reliable D call. This CDR3 spans 11 amino acids. V was trimmed by 6 bases and J by 7 bases, leaving 6 bases between them. Here the CDR3 DNA reads TGTGCCAGCAGCCTAGCTGAAAAACTGTTTTTT. Encoded protein: CASSLAEKLFF.

The genes are TRBV11-2 and TRBJ2-5; D gene uncertain. Germline loops: CDR1 SGHAT, CDR2 FQNNGV. The CDR3 is made up of 12 amino acids. Trimming took 5 bases from V and 5 from J, leaving 9 bases between them. The DNA of the CDR3 is TGTGCCAGCAGCCAGGTGAAGGAGACCCAGTACTTC. Its protein is CASSQVKETQYF.

This chain connects TRBV25-1 to TRBJ1-5, with a tentative D call TRBD1 (6 bases). The germline gives CDR1 MGHDK, CDR2 SYGVNS. Trimming stripped 4 bases from V and 0 bases from J, with 19 bases between. The CDR3 is 18 residues long. The chain's CDR3 is CASSGQGPGGASNQPQHF. For the CDR3, the DNA is TGTGCCAGCAGTGGCCAGGGGCCGGGGGGAGCTAGCAATCAGCCCCAGCATTTT. Looking up the rest from reference TRBV25-1 and TRBJ1-5 gives the full variable domain: EADIYQTPRYLVIGTGKKITLECSQTMGHDKMYWYQQDPGMELHLIHYSYGVNSTEKGDLSSESTVSRIRTEHFPLTLESARPSHTSQYLCASSGQGPGGASNQPQHFGDGTRLSIL.

The gene calls are TRBV15 and TRBJ2-5; TRBD2 matches 7 bases. This CDR3 region has 17 residues. Per germline, CDR1 LNHNV and CDR2 YYDKDF (reference sequence). The V segment lost 0 bases and the J segment 4 bases; nucleotides outside the gene matches: 11. CDR3 amino acids: CATSRDHSGGSLETQYF. The DNA of the CDR3 is TGTGCCACCAGCAGAGATCATTCCGGGGGGTCTTTAGAGACCCAGTACTTC. The complete variable domain, with remaining parts taken from reference TRBV15 and TRBJ2-5, reads DAMVIQNPRYQVTQFGKPVTLSCSQTLNHNVMYWYQQKSSQAPKLLFHYYDKDFNNEADTPDNFQSRRPNTSFCFLDIRSPGLGDTAMYLCATSRDHSGGSLETQYFGPGTRLLVL.

The rearrangement links TRBV4-1 to TRBJ1-2; possible D gene TRBD1, 5 bases. The germline CDR1 and CDR2 sequences are MGHRA and YSYEKL. The CDR3 runs 11 residues. Deletions cut 4 bases from V and 8 bases from J, with 8 bases between. CDR3 coding DNA: TGCGCCAGCAGCCGGGGGGAAGGCTACACCTTC. Translation gives CASSRGEGYTF.

Here the CDR3 reads CASSLMPDSYEQYF. Here the CDR3 DNA reads TGCGCCAGCAGCTTAATGCCGGATTCCTACGAGCAGTACTTC. The chain joins TRBV5-1 to TRBJ2-7; D is ambiguous. V gave up 2 bases and J gave up 1 base, with 10 bases separating them. The CDR3 is made up of 14 amino acids. Germline V gene lookup returns CDR1 SGHRS and CDR2 YFSETQ.

The chain couples TRBV11-2 to TRBJ2-3, with TRBD2 identical over 9 bases. Germline CDR1 SGHAT, CDR2 FQNNGV. J was trimmed by 2 bases and V by 5 bases; bases with no gene match: 5. CDR3 length: 15 residues. The CDR3 loop reads CASSLTSGYTDTQYF. CDR3 in DNA: TGTGCCAGCAGCCTGACTAGCGGATACACAGATACGCAGTATTTT.

The V and J genes are TRBV4-1 and TRBJ2-4; no firm D call. The CDR3 runs 13 residues. CDR1 and CDR2 (germline): MGHRA, YSYEKL. V was pared by 4 bases and J by 5 bases, with 9 bases between. CDR3 coding DNA: TGCGCCAGCAGCCTTGAGGTGCAAAACATTCAGTACTTC. As protein: CASSLEVQNIQYF.

J is TRBJ2-1 and V is TRBV3-1, with D possibly being TRBD2 (5 bases). The V gene's germline CDR1 is LGHDT and CDR2 YNNKEL (reference sequence). The CDR3 sequence is 14 residues long. V gave up 0 bases and J gave up 3 bases, with 6 bases separating them. The CDR3, as DNA: TGTGCCAGCAGCCAAGAAGCGGTCTACAATGAGCAGTTCTTC. Translating it yields CASSQEAVYNEQFF.

The V and J genes are TRBV7-2 and TRBJ1-6; D unresolved. Germline CDR1 and CDR2: SGHTA and FQGNSA. The ends were cut back, 5 bases at V and 0 bases at J, with 11 bases in the middle. The CDR3 has 16 residues. For the CDR3, the DNA is TGTGCCAGCAGCCCCATTATGAGCTCCTATAATTCACCCCTCCACTTT. Translating gives CASSPIMSSYNSPLHF.

The chain is built from TRBV7-9 and TRBJ1-5; 10 positions agree with TRBD1. Germline trimming cut 1 base from V and 2 bases from J; bases unmatched to any gene: 2. This CDR3 is 16 amino acids long. CDR1 SEHNR and CDR2 FQNEAQ come from the germline V gene (reference sequence). CDR3 nucleotides: TGTGCCAGCAGCTTAGTTGGGACAGGGGGCAATCAGCCCCAGCATTTT. Translated: CASSLVGTGGNQPQHF.

The J gene is TRBJ1-5, the V gene TRBV12-3 or TRBV12-4, with D possibly matching TRBD1 (6 bases). The CDR3 sequence is 14 residues long. Trimming removed 8 bases at V and 2 bases at J, with 13 bases between. Here the CDR3 DNA reads TGTGCCAGCGGAGACCGACAGGGCAATCAGCCCCAGCATTTT. Its translation: CASGDRQGNQPQHF.

V gene TRBV2 combines with J gene TRBJ2-2; TRBD1 agrees at 9 bases. V was pared by 8 bases and J by 6 bases, with 7 bases of the junction left unmatched. Germline V gene sequence: CDR1 SNHLY, CDR2 FYNNEI. The CDR3 spans 14 residues. CDR3 residues: CASARTGDSGELFF. The CDR3 DNA sequence: TGTGCCAGCGCGCGGACAGGGGATTCCGGGGAGCTGTTTTTT.

The chain combines TRBV2 with TRBJ2-3, with 8 bases fitting TRBD1. Germline lookup yields CDR1 SNHLY and CDR2 FYNNEI. The CDR3 spans 16 residues. V was pared by 3 bases and J by 0 bases, with 5 bases of the junction left unmatched. The CDR3 loop is CASSERTGPSTDTQYF. CDR3 DNA: TGTGCCAGCAGTGAGAGGACAGGGCCCAGCACAGATACGCAGTATTTT.

J is TRBJ2-7 and V is TRBV27, with D possibly TRBD1 on 5 matching bases. Germline assignment: CDR1 MNHEY and CDR2 SMNVEV (reference sequence). Trimming pared 3 bases from V and 3 bases from J, leaving 9 bases between. This CDR3 contains 13 residues. For the CDR3, the DNA is TGTGCCAGCAGTTTGGGGCTGCACTACGAGCAGTACTTC. Translated, it gives CASSLGLHYEQYF.

The chain couples TRBV7-6 to TRBJ2-1; D not resolved. Germline V gives CDR1 SGHVS, CDR2 FNYEAQ. V lost 4 bases, J lost 8 bases, and 9 bases lay in between. The CDR3 runs to 12 residues. This chain's CDR3 is CASSSGSYEQFF. The CDR3 bases are TGTGCCAGCAGCTCGGGCAGTTATGAGCAGTTCTTC.

The V and J genes are TRBV7-8 and TRBJ1-6; no clear D gene. V was cut by 5 bases and J by 13 bases, with 15 bases left in between. The CDR3 contains 13 residues. Germline loops: CDR1 SGHVS, CDR2 FQNEAQ. CDR3 DNA: TGTGCCAGCAGCCCTCTTACCGGGAGGCCCCTCCACTTT. Its translation is CASSPLTGRPLHF.